This T cell receptor (beta chain) was profiled in a study of blood T cell repertoires in COVID-19. Background on the study: Collection of acute and convalescent COVID-19 samples took place in the United States, Italy and Spain. Sources were T cells, B-cell-depleted T cells, or PBMCs; the material itself was cDNA or gDNA.

Clinical histories supplied by participants themselves formed the basis of cohort assignment. A COVID-19 case had been met by exposed participants during the 2 weeks before study entry. Assay used: immunoSEQ multiplex PCR; TCRdb lists only in-frame clones, some missing. The sample shows 250,000 to 300,000 clones, around 80% of them seen only once. Sequencing used PBMCs or T cells enriched from blood (not recorded which). This sequence originates from a man aged 40-55 years who had been exposed to COVID-19.

The CDR3, as DNA: TGTGCCAGCAGTATCCCGCGTGGGGAGCTGTTTTTT. This encodes CASSIPRGELFF. The J gene is TRBJ2-2, the V gene TRBV12-3 or TRBV12-4; D is unresolved. Trimming stripped 5 bases from V and 8 bases from J, with 9 bases between. The CDR3 loop spans 12 amino acids.